The subject of this entry is one TCR beta chain. Time point here: baseline, week 1 (first vaccination visit). Sample treatment: pre-vaccination baseline after standard-of-care therapy. Sequencing used immunoSEQ multiplex PCR; TCRdb keeps in-frame clones, though not all of them. The sample has nearly 15,000 clones; around 91% are singletons. Germline V gives CDR1 MNHEY, CDR2 SMNVEV (reference sequence). After removal of 5 bases from V and 7 bases from J, the junction contained 14 bases not matched to a gene. The CDR3 spans 17 residues. This specimen comes from a study of a mutant IDH1 vaccine in newly diagnosed glioma.

This specimen was PBMCs, taken from a glioma patient treated with radiotherapy, temozolomide or both. This clonotype originated in a woman in her forties with glioma. Some clones in this sample may be carry-over from other donors' samples. This rearrangement joins TRBV27 to TRBJ2-2, with 9 bases matching TRBD1. As DNA, the CDR3 is TGTGCCAGCAGTCCCCGGGACAGGGAGCTGGGTGGCGGGGAGCTGTTTTTT. This codes for CASSPRDRELGGGELFF.